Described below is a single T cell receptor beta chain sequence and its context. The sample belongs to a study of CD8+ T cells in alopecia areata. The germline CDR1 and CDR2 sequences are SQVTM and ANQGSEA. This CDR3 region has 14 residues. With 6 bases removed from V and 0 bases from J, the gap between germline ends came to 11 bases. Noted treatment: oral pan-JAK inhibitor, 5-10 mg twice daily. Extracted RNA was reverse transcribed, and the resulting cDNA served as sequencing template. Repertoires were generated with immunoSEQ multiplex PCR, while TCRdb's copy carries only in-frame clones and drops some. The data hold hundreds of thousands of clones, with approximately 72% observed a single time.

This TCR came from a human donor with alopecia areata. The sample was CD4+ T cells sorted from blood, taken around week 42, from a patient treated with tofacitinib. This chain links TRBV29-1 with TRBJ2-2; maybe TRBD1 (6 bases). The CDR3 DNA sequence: TGCAGCGTGGGACAAGTTGCGAACACCGGGGAGCTGTTTTTT. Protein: CSVGQVANTGELFF.